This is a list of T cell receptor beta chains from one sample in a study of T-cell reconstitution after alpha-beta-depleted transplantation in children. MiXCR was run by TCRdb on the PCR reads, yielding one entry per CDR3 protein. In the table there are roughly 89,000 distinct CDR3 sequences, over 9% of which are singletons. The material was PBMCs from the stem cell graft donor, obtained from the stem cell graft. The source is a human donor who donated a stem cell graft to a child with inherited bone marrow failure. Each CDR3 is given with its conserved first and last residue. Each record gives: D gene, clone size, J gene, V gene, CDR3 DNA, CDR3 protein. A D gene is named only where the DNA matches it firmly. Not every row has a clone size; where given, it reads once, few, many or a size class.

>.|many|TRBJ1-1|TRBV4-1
TGCGCCAGCAGCCAGGGGCGATCTGAAGCTTTCTTT
CASSQGRSEAFF
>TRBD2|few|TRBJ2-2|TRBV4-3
TGCGCCAGCAGTCGGACTAGCGGACACTATGGGAACACCGGGGAGCTGTTTTTT
CASSRTSGHYGNTGELFF
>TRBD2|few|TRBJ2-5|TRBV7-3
TGTGCCAGCAGCCGGACTAGCTCAGAGACCCAGTACTTC
CASSRTSSETQYF
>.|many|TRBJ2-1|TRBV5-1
TGCGCCAGCAGCTTGGAACCGACGGTGGCCAATGAGCAGTTCTTC
CASSLEPTVANEQFF
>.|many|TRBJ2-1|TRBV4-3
TGCGCCAGCAGCCAGTTCGCGCCGACTAACAATGAGCAGTTCTTC
CASSQFAPTNNEQFF
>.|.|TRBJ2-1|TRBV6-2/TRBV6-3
TGTGCCAGCAGCGGTAGGGTGGTAAATGAGCAGTTCTTC
CASSGRVVNEQFF
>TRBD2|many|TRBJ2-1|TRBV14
TGTGCCAGCTCGCCGGGACTAGGTATTGAGCAGTTCTTC
CASSPGLGIEQFF
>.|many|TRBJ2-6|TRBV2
TGTGCCAGCAGCCAAGGCTCTGGGGCCAACGTCCTGACTTTC
CASSQGSGANVLTF
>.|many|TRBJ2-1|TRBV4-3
TGCGCCAGCAGCCAAGATAGCGTTACCTACAATGAGCAGTTCTTC
CASSQDSVTYNEQFF
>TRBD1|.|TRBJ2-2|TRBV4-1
TGCGCCAGCAGCCAAGGAAGGGCAGGGGGCACCGGGGAGCTGTTTTTT
CASSQGRAGGTGELFF
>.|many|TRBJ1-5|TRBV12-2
TGTGCAAGTCGCTCCAGGGGAGGGAATCAGCCCCAGCATTTT
CASRSRGGNQPQHF
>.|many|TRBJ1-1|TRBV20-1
TGCAGTGCTAGCCTGATGAACACTGAAGCTTTCTTT
CSASLMNTEAFF
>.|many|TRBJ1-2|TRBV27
TGTGCCCCTCGTCGCGGGCCAGGTCGAGCTAACTATGGCTACACCTTC
CAPRRGPGRANYGYTF